One and the same sample provided the 16 T cell receptor beta chains below, sequenced in a study of response to subunit inactivated influenza vaccine. One entry per CDR3 protein, called by TCRdb with MiXCR from the RT-PCR reads. The sample holds around 250,000 distinct CDR3 sequences, 10% to 15% seen once. Here the sequenced sample was non-naive T cells sorted from PBMCs, taken 14 to 15 days before vaccination. Receptor source: a man in his fifties who received an inactivated influenza vaccine.

J is TRBJ1-2 and V is TRBV5-1; the D is unclear. The germline V and J ends were trimmed by 5 bases and 5 bases, with 19 bases remaining between them. The CDR3 totals 15 residues. Germline CDR1 and CDR2: SGHRS and YFSETQ. CDR3 region: CASRITPEKSYGYTF. CDR3 coding DNA: TGCGCCAGCAGAATAACTCCTGAGAAGAGTTATGGCTACACCTTC.

This clonotype has ten or more counts. The V gene is TRBV12-3 or TRBV12-4, the J gene TRBJ1-5; D remains ambiguous. V shed 3 bases and J shed 2 bases, with 8 bases lying between them. This CDR3 is built from 14 residues. CDR3 nucleotide sequence: TGTGCCAGCAGTTTCTCGGGAGGCAATCAGCCCCAGCATTTT. Protein sequence: CASSFSGGNQPQHF.

This clonotype was observed many times. The chain links TRBV12-3 or TRBV12-4 to TRBJ1-1, with D unclear. Trimming shortened V by 3 bases and J by 3 bases, and 2 bases separated the two germline ends. This CDR3 has 11 amino acids. CDR3 region: CASSLDTEAFF. CDR3 nucleotides: TGTGCCAGCAGTTTGGACACTGAAGCTTTCTTT.

This clonotype was observed a few times. The V call is TRBV5-6, the J call TRBJ2-7; D not certain. The CDR3 covers 12 residues. Per germline, CDR1 SGHDT and CDR2 YYEEEE. Trimming took off 4 bases at V and 7 bases at J, with 12 bases between the two ends. The CDR3 DNA follows: TGTGCCAGCAGCCTGGTCATGGGGGAGCAGTACTTC. Protein sequence: CASSLVMGEQYF. The full variable domain, completed using reference TRBV5-6 and TRBJ2-7, is DAGVTQSPTHLIKTRGQQVTLRCSPKSGHDTVSWYQQALGQGPQFIFQYYEEEERQRGNFPDRFSGHQFPNYSSELNVNALLLGDSALYLCASSLVMGEQYFGPGTRLTVT.

V usage is TRBV14 and J usage is TRBJ2-1; D tentatively fits TRBD1 or TRBD2 (5 bases each). CDR3 length: 13 amino acids. Germline values: CDR1 SGHDN, CDR2 FVKESK. V was trimmed by 3 bases and J by 9 bases, leaving 12 bases between them. CDR3 coding DNA: TGTGCCAGCAGCCAGGGCCGGGGCAGTGAGCAGTTCTTC. It translates to CASSQGRGSEQFF.

In this sample, this clonotype turned up a few times. This rearrangement joins TRBV24-1 to TRBJ2-7, with D perhaps TRBD2 (6 bases). This CDR3 is built from 15 residues. V was pared by 1 base and J by 5 bases, with 14 bases between. CDR1 KGHDR and CDR2 SFDVKD come from the germline V gene. The chain's CDR3 is CATSDFRGTGHEQYF. The CDR3 nucleotides are TGTGCCACCAGTGATTTTCGCGGGACTGGCCACGAGCAGTACTTC.

V usage is TRBV28 and J usage is TRBJ2-7; D possibly corresponds to TRBD1 (5 bases). V shed 0 bases and J shed 6 bases, with 12 bases lying between them. Looked up from germline, CDR1 is MDHEN and CDR2 is SYDVKM. CDR3 length: 14 amino acids. CDR3 region: CASSLWGLDREQYF. The CDR3 nucleotides are TGTGCCAGCAGTTTATGGGGGCTAGACCGCGAGCAGTACTTC.

This clonotype was counted ten times or more. CDR3 protein: CASRRRDRGREERGPQHF. In DNA form, the CDR3 reads TGTGCCAGCAGACGCCGGGACAGGGGAAGAGAGGAACGGGGGCCCCAGCATTTT. The chain employs TRBV6-2 or TRBV6-3 and TRBJ1-5; 10 nucleotides agree with TRBD1. V lost 6 bases to trimming and J lost 9 bases; unmatched junction nucleotides: 20. Germline CDR1 is MNHEY and CDR2 is SVGEGT. The CDR3 contains 18 residues.

This clonotype was seen a few times. The rearrangement links TRBV27 to TRBJ2-2; perhaps TRBD2 as D (5 bases). The ends were cut back, 5 bases at V and 6 bases at J, with 13 bases in the middle. Per germline, CDR1 MNHEY and CDR2 SMNVEV (reference sequence). The CDR3 consists of 14 residues. The CDR3 loop reads CASSPRTRAGELFF. The CDR3 region has the DNA TGTGCCAGCAGTCCCAGAACTAGGGCCGGGGAGCTGTTTTTT.

The V call is TRBV7-2, the J call TRBJ1-1; 7 nucleotides agree with TRBD1. Losses at the gene ends were 5 bases for V and 0 bases for J; bases not matched to a gene: 9. The CDR3 has 16 amino acids. Looked up from germline, CDR1 is SGHTA and CDR2 is FQGNSA. The CDR3 DNA sequence: TGTGCCAGCAGCCCGACAGGGCTCTCTATGAACACTGAAGCTTTCTTT. Residues: CASSPTGLSMNTEAFF.

This clonotype was recorded at least ten times. The V and J genes are TRBV3-1 and TRBJ1-6, with a possible D match to TRBD1 (6 bases). CDR1 is LGHDT and CDR2 is YNNKEL in the germline V gene (reference sequence). V was pared by 4 bases and J by 11 bases, with 12 bases between. This CDR3 has 13 amino acids. CDR3 amino acids: CASSRPAGAPLHF. Here the CDR3 DNA reads TGTGCCAGCAGCCGGCCGGCAGGGGCACCCCTCCACTTT. The complete variable domain, with remaining parts taken from reference TRBV3-1 and TRBJ1-6, reads DTAVSQTPKYLVTQMGNDKSIKCEQNLGHDTMYWYKQDSKKFLKIMFSYNNKELIINETVPNRFSPKSPDKAHLNLHINSLELGDSAVYFCASSRPAGAPLHFGNGTRLTVT.

Concerning this clonotype: This clone may be a read error of a much larger clone one base away. The chain links TRBV6-2 or TRBV6-3 to TRBJ2-7; no definite D call. Germline V gene sequence: CDR1 MNHEY, CDR2 SVGEGT. Between the trimmed V and J ends, which lost 4 bases and 6 bases, there was a span of 13 bases. There are 13 residues in the CDR3. For the CDR3, the DNA is TGTGCCAGCAGTTGCTCCGCGGCAGCCGAGCAGTACTTC. Residues: CASSCSAAAEQYF.

This chain joins TRBV4-3 and TRBJ2-1, with a tentative D call TRBD2 (7 bases). The germline CDR1 and CDR2 sequences are LGHNA and YSLEER. The CDR3 totals 14 residues. V lost 1 base to trimming and J lost 7 bases, with 11 bases between them. CDR3 protein: CASSQGGGRNEQFF. The CDR3 DNA follows: TGCGCCAGCAGCCAAGGGGGGGGCAGGAATGAGCAGTTCTTC.

This chain connects TRBV11-2 to TRBJ1-6; D possibly corresponds to TRBD1 (5 bases). Per the germline V gene, CDR1 is SGHAT and CDR2 is FQNNGV. Trimming left V 5 bases short and J 13 bases short, with 18 bases between. This CDR3 region has 14 residues. CDR3 sequence reads: CASSHRVSKGPLHF. The CDR3 nucleotides are TGTGCCAGCAGCCATCGGGTCTCCAAGGGGCCCCTCCACTTT.

V usage is TRBV18 and J usage is TRBJ2-1; no clear D gene. The CDR3 has 12 residues. Between the trimmed V and J ends, which lost 3 bases and 5 bases, there was a span of 5 bases. Germline V gene sequence: CDR1 KGHSH, CDR2 LQKENI. The CDR3 DNA sequence: TGTGCCAGCTCACCCGTCAACAATGAGCAGTTCTTC. Its translation is CASSPVNNEQFF.

The J gene is TRBJ1-3, the V gene TRBV3-1, with a tentative D call TRBD1 (6 bases). V was clipped by 4 bases and J by 6 bases, with 16 bases between them. This CDR3 has 15 residues. The germline V gene encodes CDR1 LGHDT and CDR2 YNNKEL (reference sequence). The CDR3 DNA reads as TGTGCCAGCAGCCTCCCTTTTGCGGGGGCAAACACCATATATTTT. It specifies CASSLPFAGANTIYF.